Described below is a single T cell receptor (beta chain) sequence and its context. The table lists this clone with a count of one. The antigen it binds to is not known. No base quality values were provided; no much bigger clone lies one nucleotide off. This entry belongs to a study of PD-1 blockade in classical Hodgkin lymphoma (dated by TCRdb to the early 2020s). For the study in its entirety: Nivolumab dosing was 3 mg/kg intravenously every 2 weeks, continuing until either disease progression or unacceptable toxicity. A peripheral blood immune signature of response to PD-1 blockade in classical Hodgkin lymphoma was defined using TCR beta sequencing and CyTOF.

What this sample's time point label stands for: cycle 2 day 1 (C2D1) of nivolumab. Every trial patient had relapsed following autologous stem cell transplantation, and prior brentuximab vedotin exposure was what differed among cohorts A, B and C. The trial cohort comprised approximately 55 patients with relapsed/refractory classical Hodgkin lymphoma whose best overall responses were complete response, partial response or progressive disease. In the multi-cohort phase II CheckMate 205 trial, trial patients received single-agent nivolumab. Best overall response was determined by an independent review committee according to the 2007 International Working Group response criteria. PBMCs from the trial were collected at three points: immediately before nivolumab initiation (C1D1), and during therapy at cycle 2 day 1 and cycle 4 day 1. After peripheral blood was drawn into 8 mL Vacutainer Cell Preparation Tubes, PBMCs were isolated by centrifugation and then cryopreserved.

Genomic DNA was isolated using the Qiagen DNeasy kit from unsorted PBMCs as well as from negatively selected CD4+ and CD8+ fractions. TCR beta CDR3 regions were amplified by immunoSEQ multiplex PCR using primers annealing to V and J segments. A synthetic immune receptor repertoire was used to minimize amplification bias, and remaining bias was computationally removed after sequencing. Under the source paper's analysis protocol: Repertoire diversity was quantified as the Shannon entropy index using custom Python scripts. Unsorted, CD4+ and CD8+ repertoires were analyzed separately, except for combined analyses in which CD4+ and CD8+ sequences were merged in silico. A clone was considered expanded if an increase in frequency of at least 2-fold after treatment relative to C1D1 was found, and a pseudocount of 0.5 was applied to clones undetected at baseline. Singleton clones were defined as clones with 0 or 1 copy at C1D1, and non-singleton clones were defined as clones with 2 or more copies. Clones expanded in unsorted samples were assigned a CD4+, CD8+ or unknown annotation through matching of protein sequences in sorted samples from the same patient. Diversity changes from C1D1 to C4D1 were tested in paired samples using Wilcoxon tests. Here the immuneACCESS table is served through TCRdb, limited to in-frame sequences with V and J called. Missing clones are a known gap in these copies; in checked studies unresolved V genes cover under half, and the rest lacks a known reason. For V, J and clone size, that table is used; D and trimming come from the DNA. Recorded for this sample are 20,000 to 30,000 clones; approximately 81% of them occurred a single time. The ten largest clones represent 8% to 8.5% of the sample.

Study-wide conclusions, independent of this receptor: Trial patients achieving complete response had baseline diversity similar to newly diagnosed patients, whereas partial responders and progressors had significantly lower diversity. Only a single clinical trial cohort was studied, and what caused the repertoire differences, possibly disease activity or prior therapy, remained undefined. By C4D1, a significant rise was seen in CD4+ TCR diversity but not in CD8+ TCR diversity (p=0.0027 vs p=0.16), and the rise was most apparent among complete responders (p=0.02). Baseline TCR diversity was reported to be lower in newly diagnosed patients than in healthy donors and to be lower still in relapsed/refractory patients. Lower diversity was seen in patients whose nivolumab began less than 1 year after ASCT, and these patients were left out of later analyses so that immune reconstitution would not confound the results.

Cut back by 1 base and 5 bases, the V and J ends lie 11 bases apart. CDR1 is given as SEHNR and CDR2 as FQNEAQ, both from the germline V gene (reference sequence). Including the terminal cysteine and phenylalanine, the CDR3 comprises 14 residues. The DNA shown is the 42-base CDR3, in frame from base 1. The sample was peripheral blood mononuclear cells (PBMCs), taken before the second cycle of nivolumab. Rearrangement joined TRBV7-9 to TRBJ2-5; the D gene is unclear. The receptor comes from a human donor with classical Hodgkin lymphoma. For the CDR3, the sequence is CASSLGWVWETQYF. The DNA is TGTGCCAGCAGCTTAGGATGGGTCTGGGAGACCCAGTACTTC. With all but the CDR3 taken from the reference TRBV7-9 and TRBJ2-5 genes, the full variable domain is: DTGVSQNPRHKITKRGQNVTFRCDPISEHNRLYWYRQTLGQGPEFLTYFQNEAQLEKSRLLSDRFSAERPKGSFSTLEIQRTEQGDSAMYLCASSLGWVWETQYFGPGTRLLVL.